This T cell receptor (beta chain) was documented in a study of PD-L1 blockade in urothelial cancer. Overall study: At 3 weeks (second dose) and 6 weeks after starting treatment, blood was analyzed.

J lost 3 bases, V lost 5 bases, and 4 bases had no gene match. This CDR3 contains 14 residues. Germline CDR1 is SGHTA and CDR2 is FQGNSA. Synthetic TCR analog templates were spiked into all PCRs individually. Sequencing was performed with immunoSEQ multiplex PCR; in TCRdb, only in-frame clones are kept and a portion is missing. The sample carries about 36,000 clones, 75% to 90% recorded once. As to time point: peripheral blood 6 weeks after treatment start. Between 1 and 8 samples, pretreatment and on-treatment, were given by each patient. The sequence was obtained from a man in his forties or fifties with urothelial cancer. The rearrangement joins TRBV7-2 to TRBJ2-7; 10 bases map to TRBD2. Source: PBMCs, taken around atezolizumab (anti-PD-L1) treatment. CDR3 DNA: TGTGCCAGCAGCCCGAGGACTAGCGGCTACGAGCAGTACTTC. It encodes CASSPRTSGYEQYF. The full variable domain, with the rest looked up from reference TRBV7-2 and TRBJ2-7, is GAGVSQSPSNKVTEKGKDVELRCDPISGHTALYWYRQSLGQGLEFLIYFQGNSAPDKSGLPSDRFSAERTGGSVSTLTIQRTQQEDSAVYLCASSPRTSGYEQYFGPGTRLTVT.